The next 20 T cell receptor beta chains were all read from a single sample in a study of early T cells in non-severe SARS-CoV-2 infection. TCRdb re-called the 5' RACE reads through MiXCR, storing one row per CDR3 protein. The sample has around 78,000 distinct CDR3 sequences, roughly an eighth seen once; the top ten hold roughly 3.1%. The sequenced sample was whole blood. The origin of the receptors is an adult who was a healthcare worker with PCR-confirmed SARS-CoV-2 infection or an uninfected control (not recorded which).

This clonotype has a count of ten or more. The CDR3 DNA is TGTGCCAGTAGTATAACGTCTAGCGGCGCCTACGAGCAGTACTTC. Its protein product is CASSITSSGAYEQYF. The chain recombines TRBV19 with TRBJ2-7; 7 bases fit TRBD2. V shed 2 bases, J shed 2 bases, and the junction held 6 bases outside the gene matches. Germline loops: CDR1 LNHDA, CDR2 SQIVND (reference sequence). The CDR3 runs 15 residues.

The table lists this clonotype with a few counts. The rearrangement links TRBV10-1 to TRBJ2-3; D might be TRBD1 or TRBD2, each matching 5 bases. The germline V gene has CDR1 WNHNN and CDR2 SYGVQD (reference sequence). Trimming removed 5 bases at V and 3 bases at J, with 15 bases between. This CDR3 is built from 15 residues. CDR3 DNA sequence: TGCGCCAGCAGTACGGCAGGGACGAAGACAGATACGCAGTATTTT. Amino acid sequence: CASSTAGTKTDTQYF.

This clonotype showed up just a few times. The chain is built from TRBV7-9 and TRBJ2-1; possible D gene TRBD1, 6 bases. Deletions cut 4 bases from V and 9 bases from J, with 16 bases between. The CDR3 length is 14 residues. Germline V lookup: CDR1 SEHNR, CDR2 FQNEAQ (reference sequence). For the CDR3, the DNA is TGTGCCAGCAGCTCAGGGGACCTGAAAAGTGAGCAGTTCTTC. It specifies CASSSGDLKSEQFF.

This clonotype was picked up a small number of times. The V and J genes are TRBV12-3 or TRBV12-4 and TRBJ2-3, with TRBD2 matching 13 bases. This CDR3 spans 17 amino acids. Trimming removed 6 bases from V and 0 bases from J; junction bases left unmatched: 6. The CDR3 is CASRKPGLAGSTDTQYF. Written as DNA, the CDR3 is TGTGCCAGCAGAAAACCGGGACTAGCGGGGAGCACAGATACGCAGTATTTT.

This clonotype was seen more than once but under ten times. The chain has TRBV13 and TRBJ1-1, with 10 bases fitting TRBD1. Germline trimming cut 1 base from V and 2 bases from J; bases unmatched to any gene: 7. There are 17 residues in the CDR3. Germline loops: CDR1 PRHDT, CDR2 FYEKMQ (reference sequence). CDR3 sequence: CASSLAFGQGDNTEAFF. CDR3 in DNA: TGTGCCAGCAGCTTAGCCTTTGGACAGGGGGATAACACTGAAGCTTTCTTT.

The sample holds many counts of this clonotype. This chain links TRBV6-5 with TRBJ2-3, with TRBD2 matching over 7 bases. The CDR3 has 14 amino acids. The ends lost 0 bases at V and 5 bases at J; junction bases unmatched: 2. The germline V gene encodes CDR1 MNHEY and CDR2 SVGAGI. CDR3 nucleotides: TGTGCCAGCAGTTACTCGGCTAGCGGAGATACGCAGTATTTT. Translation gives CASSYSASGDTQYF.

There are a few counts of this clonotype. This chain links TRBV29-1 with TRBJ2-1; D remains unclear. Trimming took off 2 bases at V and 9 bases at J, with 2 bases between the two ends. The CDR3 covers 9 residues. CDR1 is SQVTM and CDR2 is ANQGSEA in the germline V gene. CDR3 amino acids: CSVEREQFF. CDR3 bases: TGCAGCGTTGAACGTGAGCAGTTCTTC.

This clonotype came up many times. This chain uses TRBV5-1 with TRBJ2-5; D ambiguous. CDR1 is SGHRS and CDR2 is YFSETQ in the germline V gene. Trimming shortened V by 0 bases and J by 5 bases, and 5 bases separated the two germline ends. CDR3 size: 12 residues. The CDR3 DNA is TGCGCCAGCAGCTTGGTATCGGAGACCCAGTACTTC. Protein product: CASSLVSETQYF.

The rearrangement joins TRBV10-3 to TRBJ1-2, with 7 bases that match TRBD1. The junction had 6 bases not matched to a gene; V was cut back by 6 bases and J by 8 bases. The CDR3 length is 12 residues. The germline V gene has CDR1 ENHRY and CDR2 SYGVKD. The CDR3 loop is CAIRTGIGGYTF. CDR3 nucleotides: TGTGCCATCAGGACAGGGATTGGGGGCTACACCTTC.

The J gene is TRBJ2-3, the V gene TRBV7-9; possible D gene TRBD1, 6 bases. This CDR3 has 17 residues. Germline CDR1 reads SEHNR; CDR2 reads FQNEAQ (reference sequence). The V and J ends lost 1 base and 6 bases respectively, with 20 bases between them. For the CDR3, the DNA is TGTGCCAGCAGCTTAGGTATTTGGGGGCTGCGTACTGATACGCAGTATTTT. It translates to CASSLGIWGLRTDTQYF.

Note on this clonotype: A much larger clone lies one base from this, so it may be a read error. The J gene is TRBJ1-1, the V gene TRBV30, with D tentatively TRBD1 (6 bases). Germline assignment: CDR1 GTSNPN and CDR2 SVGIG (reference sequence). V lost 1 base and J lost 3, with 12 bases in between. The CDR3 runs 14 residues. The CDR3 bases are TGTGCCTGGAGTGGGACAGAGAAGCACACTGAAGCTTTCTTT. The encoded protein is CAWSGTEKHTEAFF.

This clonotype appeared a few times. The gene calls are TRBV7-9 and TRBJ2-7; 12 bases fit TRBD2. The CDR3 sequence is 15 residues long. The germline gives CDR1 SEHNR, CDR2 FQNEAQ (reference sequence). Trimming removed 6 bases from V and 6 bases from J; junction bases left unmatched: 9. CDR3 nucleotides: TGTGCCAGCAGTCCCCGACTAGCGGGGGTTTCCGAGCAGTACTTC. Translating gives CASSPRLAGVSEQYF. The full variable domain, completed using reference TRBV7-9 and TRBJ2-7, is DTGVSQNPRHKITKRGQNVTFRCDPISEHNRLYWYRQTLGQGPEFLTYFQNEAQLEKSRLLSDRFSAERPKGSFSTLEIQRTEQGDSAMYLCASSPRLAGVSEQYFGPGTRLTVT.

The chain couples TRBV11-2 to TRBJ2-7; the D is unclear. Trimming took 0 bases from V and 5 from J, leaving 8 bases between them. Germline V gene lookup returns CDR1 SGHAT and CDR2 FQNNGV. This CDR3 is 13 amino acids long. For the CDR3, the DNA is TGTGCCAGCAGCTTAGATCTGTACCACGAGCAGTACTTC. It yields the protein CASSLDLYHEQYF.

About this clonotype: A read error may account for a junction end that differs from germline. The chain has TRBV11-2 and TRBJ2-3; weak D call: TRBD2 (5 bases). Germline assignment: CDR1 SGHAT and CDR2 FQNNGV. The CDR3 contains 15 residues. The CDR3 nucleotides read TGTGCCAGCAGCTTAGAGCCACCACTAGGAGGAACGCGGTATTTT. Encoded protein: CASSLEPPLGGTRYF.

The chain employs TRBV7-8 and TRBJ2-5; 11 bases fit TRBD2. This CDR3 region has 15 residues. The junction had 4 bases not matched to a gene; V was cut back by 3 bases and J by 4 bases. Germline V gene sequence: CDR1 SGHVS, CDR2 FQNEAQ. The CDR3 DNA follows: TGTGCCAGCAGCTTTAGCGGGGGGGCACGAGAGACCCAGTACTTC. It is translated as CASSFSGGARETQYF. Supplemented by reference TRBV7-8 and TRBJ2-5, the full variable domain reads GAGVSQSPRYKVAKRGQDVALRCDPISGHVSLFWYQQALGQGPEFLTYFQNEAQLDKSGLPSDRFFAERPEGSVSTLKIQRTQQEDSAVYLCASSFSGGARETQYFGPGTRLLVL.

This clonotype was recorded many times. The rearrangement uses TRBV7-3 and TRBJ1-1; no clear D gene. The germline V gene encodes CDR1 SGHTA and CDR2 FQGTGA. Deletions cut 6 bases from V and 2 bases from J, with 10 bases between. This CDR3 is built from 13 residues. CDR3 DNA: TGTGCCAGCAGTCTACTCTCCAACACTGAAGCTTTCTTT. Protein sequence: CASSLLSNTEAFF. The full variable domain, rest sourced from reference TRBV7-3 and TRBJ1-1, is GAGVSQTPSNKVTEKGKYVELRCDPISGHTALYWYRQSLGQGPEFLIYFQGTGAADDSGLPNDRFFAVRPEGSVSTLKIQRTERGDSAVYLCASSLLSNTEAFFGQGTRLTVV.

This clonotype was seen a few times. This chain joins TRBV19 and TRBJ2-1; TRBD2 matches 7 bases. The V segment lost 3 bases and the J segment 9 bases; nucleotides outside the gene matches: 5. The CDR3 runs 13 residues. Looked up from germline, CDR1 is LNHDA and CDR2 is SQIVND (reference sequence). CDR3 nucleotides: TGTGCCAGTAGTATCCACCTAGCGGCTGAGCAGTTCTTC. Residues: CASSIHLAAEQFF.

This clonotype was recorded many times. The J gene is TRBJ2-6, the V gene TRBV7-2; 7 positions agree with TRBD2. With 1 base clipped from V and 3 bases from J, the junction kept 0 bases outside the gene matches. Germline V gives CDR1 SGHTA, CDR2 FQGNSA. CDR3 length: 15 amino acids. The CDR3 coding sequence is TGTGCCAGCAGCTTAGGCGGGAGTGGGGCCAACGTCCTGACTTTC. Translation gives CASSLGGSGANVLTF.

This clonotype has a count of ten or more. The rearrangement links TRBV12-3 or TRBV12-4 to TRBJ2-7; D might be TRBD1 (6 bases). The CDR3 spans 18 residues. Trimming removed 5 bases from V and 4 bases from J, with 27 bases in between. The CDR3 reads CASSTAGTFHIGVYEQYF. In DNA form, the CDR3 reads TGTGCCAGCAGTACCGCCGGGACATTCCATATAGGAGTTTACGAGCAGTACTTC.

This clonotype was seen a few times. Here the CDR3 reads CASSYRRGDPNQPQHF. DNA of the CDR3: TGTGCCAGCAGTTATCGTCGAGGGGATCCGAATCAGCCCCAGCATTTT. The chain uses TRBV6-6 and TRBJ1-5; perhaps TRBD1 as D (5 bases). The CDR3 has 16 residues. Germline CDR1 MNHNY, CDR2 SVGAGI (reference sequence). The V and J ends lost 3 bases and 4 bases respectively, with 16 bases between them.